A single sample is the source of the 13 T cell receptor beta chains below, sequenced in a study of PD-1 blockade in mismatch repair-deficient tumors (dated by TCRdb to 2015 to 2018). The protocol used for the library was the immunoSEQ multiplex PCR assay. TCRdb carries this immuneACCESS record with in-frame sequences only. Its versions omit some clonotypes, under half of them owing to an unresolved V gene in the studies checked, with the rest unexplained. The sample table lists 76,000 or so clones, about 82% of them with a count of one. Less than 6% of the sample is in the top ten clones. The specimen was peripheral blood, collected 44 weeks after starting pembrolizumab. These receptors were taken from an adult with mismatch repair-deficient cancer.

The gene calls are TRBV7-9 and TRBJ1-3; no clear D. The CDR3 consists of 18 residues. Trimming stripped 5 bases from V and 4 bases from J, with 24 bases between. Germline V CDR1 and CDR2: SEHNR, FQNEAQ (reference sequence). DNA of the CDR3: TGTGCCAGCAGCCCACACCCCGCACGGCATAAACCAGGAAACACCATATATTTT. Protein product: CASSPHPARHKPGNTIYF.

This chain joins TRBV5-1 and TRBJ2-5, with D perhaps TRBD1 or TRBD2 (5 bases each). V was shortened by 7 bases and J by 4 bases, with 17 bases between the two germline ends. The length of the CDR3 is 14 residues. The germline CDR1 and CDR2 sequences are SGHRS and YFSETQ. CDR3 sequence: CASCQGLAGETQYF. The CDR3 bases are TGCGCCAGCTGTCAGGGCCTAGCAGGAGAGACCCAGTACTTC.

The chain employs TRBV11-3 and TRBJ2-1; D is unclear. The CDR3 totals 11 residues. The germline V gene has CDR1 SGHNT and CDR2 YENEEA. V was clipped by 3 bases and J by 5 bases, with 2 bases between them. For the CDR3, the DNA is TGTGCCAGCAGCTTTAACAATGAGCAGTTCTTC. Translation: CASSFNNEQFF.

In regard to this clone: A read error may be the cause here, since a much bigger clone is one base away. This specimen includes other DNA sequences encoding the same CDR3. The chain couples TRBV5-1 to TRBJ2-3; perhaps TRBD1 as D (5 bases). The germline gives CDR1 SGHRS, CDR2 YFSETQ. Trimming left V 0 bases short and J 0 bases short, with 5 bases between. There are 14 residues in the CDR3. In nucleotides, the CDR3 is TGCGCCAGCAGCTTGGAGGGGAGCACAGATACGCAGTATTTT. Translation gives CASSLEGSTDTQYF.

The chain combines TRBV7-2 with TRBJ2-7; the match to TRBD2 covers 14 bases. The CDR3 runs to 16 residues. Unmatched junction bases numbered 5, after V lost 5 bases and J lost 2 bases. CDR1 and CDR2 (germline): SGHTA, FQGNSA. CDR3 protein: CASSPRLAGGAYEQYF. Written as DNA, the CDR3 is TGTGCCAGCAGCCCAAGACTAGCGGGAGGGGCCTACGAGCAGTACTTC.

The chain is built from TRBV6-5 and TRBJ2-7, with D possibly TRBD2 on 5 matching bases. The germline V gene encodes CDR1 MNHEY and CDR2 SVGAGI. CDR3 length: 14 residues. Deletions cut 3 bases from V and 5 bases from J, with 14 bases between. Here the CDR3 reads CASSYSEGWDEQYF. In DNA, the CDR3 is TGTGCCAGCAGTTATAGCGAGGGTTGGGACGAGCAGTACTTC.

This clone was counted once. V is TRBV28 and J is TRBJ2-5; TRBD2 matches at 11 bases. V shed 4 bases, J shed 2 bases, and the junction held 6 bases outside the gene matches. The germline V gene encodes CDR1 MDHEN and CDR2 SYDVKM. This CDR3 is built from 16 residues. The CDR3 protein is CASSSIGTSGQETQYF. CDR3 coding DNA: TGTGCCAGCAGTTCCATCGGGACTAGCGGACAAGAGACCCAGTACTTC.

The genes are TRBV9 and TRBJ2-7; D call uncertain. CDR1 SGDLS and CDR2 YYNGEE come from the germline V gene. Trimming removed 4 bases at V and 0 bases at J, with 17 bases between. This CDR3 has 16 residues. The CDR3 coding sequence is TGTGCCAGCAGCCCTAGTGGCGGTACCAGCTCCTACGAGCAGTACTTC. Amino acid sequence: CASSPSGGTSSYEQYF.

The rearrangement uses TRBV6-4 and TRBJ2-7; no definite D call. The CDR3 totals 15 residues. Looked up from germline, CDR1 is MRHNA and CDR2 is SNTAGT. With 3 bases removed from V and 2 bases from J, the gap between germline ends came to 14 bases. This CDR3 is CASSELGILAYEQYF. CDR3 DNA sequence: TGTGCCAGCAGTGAACTGGGTATCCTCGCCTACGAGCAGTACTTC.

As to this clone: At the DNA level, this CDR3 is encoded by other sequences in the same sample as well. This chain connects TRBV7-3 to TRBJ2-5, with TRBD2 as a possible D gene (5 bases). Trimming stripped 0 bases from V and 3 bases from J, with 5 bases between. Germline CDR1 and CDR2: SGHTA and FQGTGA. CDR3 length: 13 residues. This CDR3 is CASSLTREETQYF. CDR3 bases: TGTGCCAGCAGCTTAACGCGGGAAGAGACCCAGTACTTC.

This clone has only a few counts. The chain joins TRBV11-2 to TRBJ1-5, with a weak D call TRBD1 (6 bases). The germline gives CDR1 SGHAT, CDR2 FQNNGV. The V end was cut by 3 bases, the J end by 5 bases, with 11 bases between. There are 14 residues in the CDR3. CDR3 sequence (DNA): TGTGCCAGCAGCTTGGGGGCTCGGGATCAGCCCCAGCATTTT. Amino acid sequence: CASSLGARDQPQHF.

V gene TRBV5-1 combines with J gene TRBJ2-3; perhaps TRBD1 as D (6 bases). In germline, CDR1 is SGHRS, CDR2 YFSETQ. The length of the CDR3 is 16 residues. V was pared by 4 bases and J by 0 bases, with 15 bases between. In nucleotides, the CDR3 is TGCGCCAGCAGCATAAGGGACACGACTAGCACAGATACGCAGTATTTT. Protein sequence: CASSIRDTTSTDTQYF.

The chain combines TRBV6-4 with TRBJ2-3; 9 nucleotides line up with TRBD2. The CDR3 runs 17 residues. CDR1 is MRHNA, CDR2 SNTAGT, per germline. J gave up 2 bases and V 0 bases, and 6 bases lay outside the gene matches. The CDR3 loop reads CASSDSEGLAPTDTQYF. The CDR3 bases are TGTGCCAGCAGTGACTCGGAGGGACTAGCTCCCACAGATACGCAGTATTTT.